This TCR beta chain is drawn from a study of cytotoxic CD8 clonotypes in ibrutinib-treated CLL. Turning to the study itself: Researchers reported 11 relapsed/refractory and about 14 treatment-naive patients, around 17 of them IGHV unmutated. Collecting the response samples happened after a median 12 months of treatment, with a range of 6 to 36.

Genomic DNA in a quantity of about 2.1 micrograms was derived from cryopreserved PBMCs for TCR beta libraries. As to this clone: Its target is not known.

TCRdb's copy holds only in-frame clones and misses some; the assay was immunoSEQ multiplex PCR. Of 250,000 to 350,000 clones in the sample, more than 70% are singletons; the top ten hold around 6%. Per germline, CDR1 MDHEN and CDR2 SYDVKM. After removal of 6 bases from V and 1 base from J, the junction contained 6 bases not matched to a gene. The CDR3 is 16 residues long. General observations from the study: Rising at ibrutinib response, clonality subsequently fell back toward baseline at progression.

Specimen: PBMCs, collected at disease progression, from a patient treated with ibrutinib. The origin of this receptor is a human donor with chronic lymphocytic leukemia. The chain joins TRBV28 to TRBJ1-2; 12 nucleotides line up with TRBD1. The CDR3 is CASSPGQGAGNYGYTF. CDR3 coding DNA: TGTGCCAGCAGCCCGGGACAGGGGGCAGGTAACTATGGCTACACCTTC.